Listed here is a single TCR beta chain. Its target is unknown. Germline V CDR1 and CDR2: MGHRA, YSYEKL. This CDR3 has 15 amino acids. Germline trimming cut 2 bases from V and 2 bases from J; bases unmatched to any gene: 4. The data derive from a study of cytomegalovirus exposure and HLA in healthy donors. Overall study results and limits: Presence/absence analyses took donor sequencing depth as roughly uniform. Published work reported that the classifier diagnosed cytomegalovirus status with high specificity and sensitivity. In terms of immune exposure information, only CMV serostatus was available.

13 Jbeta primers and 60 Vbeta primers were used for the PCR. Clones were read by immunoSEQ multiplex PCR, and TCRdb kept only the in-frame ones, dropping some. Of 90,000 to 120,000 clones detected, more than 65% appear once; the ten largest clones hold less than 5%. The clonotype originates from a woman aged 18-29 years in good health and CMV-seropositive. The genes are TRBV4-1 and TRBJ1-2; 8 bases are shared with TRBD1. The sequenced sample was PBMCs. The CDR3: CASSQQGALNYGYTF. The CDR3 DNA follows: TGCGCCAGCAGCCAACAGGGGGCATTAAACTATGGCTACACCTTC.